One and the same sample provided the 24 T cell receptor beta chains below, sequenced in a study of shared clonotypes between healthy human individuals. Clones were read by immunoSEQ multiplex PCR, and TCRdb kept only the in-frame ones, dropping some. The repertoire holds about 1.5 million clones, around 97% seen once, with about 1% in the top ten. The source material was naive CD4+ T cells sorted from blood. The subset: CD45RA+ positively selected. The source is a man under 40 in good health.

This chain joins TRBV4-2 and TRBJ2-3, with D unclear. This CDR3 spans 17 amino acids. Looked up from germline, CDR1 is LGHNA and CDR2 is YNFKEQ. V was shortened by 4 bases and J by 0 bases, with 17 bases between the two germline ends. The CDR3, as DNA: TGTGCCAGCAGCCTCCCAAATTTGGGCTCTAGCACAGATACGCAGTATTTT. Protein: CASSLPNLGSSTDTQYF.

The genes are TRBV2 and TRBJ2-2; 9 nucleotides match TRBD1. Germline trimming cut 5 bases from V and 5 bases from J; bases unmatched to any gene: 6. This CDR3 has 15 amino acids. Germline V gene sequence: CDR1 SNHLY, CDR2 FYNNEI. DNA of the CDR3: TGTGCCAGCAGTTCCGGGACAGGGAAGACCGGGGAGCTGTTTTTT. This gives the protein CASSSGTGKTGELFF.

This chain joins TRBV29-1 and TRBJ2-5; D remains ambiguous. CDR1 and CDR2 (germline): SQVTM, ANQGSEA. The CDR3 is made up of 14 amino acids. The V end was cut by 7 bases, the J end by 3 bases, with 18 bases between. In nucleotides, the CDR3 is TGCAGCGCCACCCTGGGTGGGTTCGAAGAGACCCAGTACTTC. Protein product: CSATLGGFEETQYF.

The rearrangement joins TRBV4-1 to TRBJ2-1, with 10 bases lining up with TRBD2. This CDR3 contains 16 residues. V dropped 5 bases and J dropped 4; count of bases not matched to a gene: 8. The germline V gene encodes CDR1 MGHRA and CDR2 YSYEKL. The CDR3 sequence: CASSDSGTSVYNEQFF. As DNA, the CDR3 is TGCGCCAGCAGCGATTCCGGGACTAGCGTGTACAATGAGCAGTTCTTC.

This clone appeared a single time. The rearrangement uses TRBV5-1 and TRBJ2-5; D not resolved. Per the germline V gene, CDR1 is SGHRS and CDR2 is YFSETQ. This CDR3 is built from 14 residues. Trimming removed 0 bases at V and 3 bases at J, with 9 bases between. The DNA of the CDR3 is TGCGCCAGCAGCTTGGAACCAGTAAAAGAGACCCAGTACTTC. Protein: CASSLEPVKETQYF.

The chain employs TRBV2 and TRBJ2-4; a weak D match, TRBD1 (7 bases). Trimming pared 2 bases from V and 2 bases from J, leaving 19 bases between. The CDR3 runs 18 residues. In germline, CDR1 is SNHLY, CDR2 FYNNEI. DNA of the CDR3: TGTGCCAGCAGTGAAAATTCTTATCAGGGGGGCACCAAAAACATTCAGTACTTC. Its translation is CASSENSYQGGTKNIQYF. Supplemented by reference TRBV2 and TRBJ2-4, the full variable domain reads EPEVTQTPSHQVTQMGQEVILRCVPISNHLYFYWYRQILGQKVEFLVSFYNNEISEKSEIFDDQFSVERPDGSNFTLKIRSTKLEDSAMYFCASSENSYQGGTKNIQYFGAGTRLSVL.

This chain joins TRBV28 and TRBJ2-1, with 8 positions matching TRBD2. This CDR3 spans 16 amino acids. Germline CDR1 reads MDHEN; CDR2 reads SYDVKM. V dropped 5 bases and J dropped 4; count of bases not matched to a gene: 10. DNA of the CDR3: TGTGCCAGCAGTCCAGCGGGAGCGGAGGATTACAATGAGCAGTTCTTC. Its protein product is CASSPAGAEDYNEQFF.

The CDR3 nucleotides are TGTGCCAGCAGCGTAGGCGTCCTAGCGGGCTCCTACGAGCAGTACTTC. Its protein product is CASSVGVLAGSYEQYF. The chain uses TRBV9 and TRBJ2-7; 8 nucleotides line up with TRBD2. Germline loops: CDR1 SGDLS, CDR2 YYNGEE. Trimming removed 0 bases from V and 0 bases from J; junction bases left unmatched: 5. The CDR3 covers 16 residues.

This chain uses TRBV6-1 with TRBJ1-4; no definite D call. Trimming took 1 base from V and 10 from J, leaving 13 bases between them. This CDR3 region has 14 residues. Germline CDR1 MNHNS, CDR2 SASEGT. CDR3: CASSEVNRERKLFF. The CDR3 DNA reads TGTGCCAGCAGTGAAGTTAATAGGGAGAGAAAACTGTTTTTT.

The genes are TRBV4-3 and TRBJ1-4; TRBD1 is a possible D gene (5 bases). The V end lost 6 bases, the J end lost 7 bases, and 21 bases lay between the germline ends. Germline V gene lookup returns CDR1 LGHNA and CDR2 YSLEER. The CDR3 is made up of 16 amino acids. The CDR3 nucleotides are TGCGCCAGCAGAATGACTAGCGGACAAAATTTTGAAAAACTGTTTTTT. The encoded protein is CASRMTSGQNFEKLFF.

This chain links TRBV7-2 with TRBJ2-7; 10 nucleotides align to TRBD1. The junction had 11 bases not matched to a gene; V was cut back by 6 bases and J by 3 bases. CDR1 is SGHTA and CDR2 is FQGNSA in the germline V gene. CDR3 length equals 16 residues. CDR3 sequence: CASSKGTDRGNYEQYF. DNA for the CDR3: TGTGCCAGCAGTAAAGGAACGGACAGGGGGAACTACGAGCAGTACTTC.

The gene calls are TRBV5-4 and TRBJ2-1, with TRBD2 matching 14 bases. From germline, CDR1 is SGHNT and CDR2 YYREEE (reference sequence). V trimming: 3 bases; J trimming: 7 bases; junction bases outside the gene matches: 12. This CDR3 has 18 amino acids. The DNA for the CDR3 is TGTGCCAGCAGCTCCGGGACTAGCGGGAGCCGGATGGGAAATGAGCAGTTCTTC. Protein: CASSSGTSGSRMGNEQFF.

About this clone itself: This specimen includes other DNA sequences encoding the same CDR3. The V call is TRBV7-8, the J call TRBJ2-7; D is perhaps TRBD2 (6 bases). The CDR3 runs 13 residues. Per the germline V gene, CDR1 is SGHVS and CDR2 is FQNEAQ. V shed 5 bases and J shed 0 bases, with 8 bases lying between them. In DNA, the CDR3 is TGTGCCAGCAGCCCCGGGGGCTCCTACGAGCAGTACTTC. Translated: CASSPGGSYEQYF.

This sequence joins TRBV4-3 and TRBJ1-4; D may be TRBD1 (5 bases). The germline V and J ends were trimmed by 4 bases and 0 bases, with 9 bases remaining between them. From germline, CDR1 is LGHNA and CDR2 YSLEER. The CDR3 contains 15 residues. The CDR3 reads CASSPGGTTNEKLFF. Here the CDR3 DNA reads TGCGCCAGCAGCCCGGGGGGGACAACTAATGAAAAACTGTTTTTT.

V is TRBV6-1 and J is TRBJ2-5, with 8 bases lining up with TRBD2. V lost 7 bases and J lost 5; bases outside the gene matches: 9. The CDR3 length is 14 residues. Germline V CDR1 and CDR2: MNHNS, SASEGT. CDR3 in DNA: TGTGCCAGCATCTCGAGACTAGCGTTCGAGACCCAGTACTTC. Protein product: CASISRLAFETQYF.

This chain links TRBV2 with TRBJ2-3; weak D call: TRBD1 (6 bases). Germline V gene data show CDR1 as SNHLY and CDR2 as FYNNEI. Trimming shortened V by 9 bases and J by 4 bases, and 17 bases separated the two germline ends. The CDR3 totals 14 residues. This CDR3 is CARQGTLGADTQYF. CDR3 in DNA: TGTGCCAGACAGGGTACGTTGGGAGCAGATACGCAGTATTTT.

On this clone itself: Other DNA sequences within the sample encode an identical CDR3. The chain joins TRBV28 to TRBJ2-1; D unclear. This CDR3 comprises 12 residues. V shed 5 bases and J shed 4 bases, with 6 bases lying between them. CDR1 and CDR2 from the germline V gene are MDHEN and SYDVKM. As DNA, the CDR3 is TGTGCCAGCAGTCCTGGTTACAATGAGCAGTTCTTC. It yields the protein CASSPGYNEQFF.

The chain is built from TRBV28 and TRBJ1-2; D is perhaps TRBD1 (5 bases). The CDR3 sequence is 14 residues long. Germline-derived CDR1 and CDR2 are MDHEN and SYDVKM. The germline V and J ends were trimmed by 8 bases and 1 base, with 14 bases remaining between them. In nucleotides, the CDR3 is TGTGCCAGCCGGCGACAGACGGTTAACTATGGCTACACCTTC. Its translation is CASRRQTVNYGYTF.

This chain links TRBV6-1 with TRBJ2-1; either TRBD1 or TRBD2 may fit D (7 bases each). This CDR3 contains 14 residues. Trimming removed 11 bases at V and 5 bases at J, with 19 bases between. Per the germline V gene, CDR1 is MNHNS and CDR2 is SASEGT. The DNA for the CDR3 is TGTGCCCCACACCAGGGGGGGTCCCACAATGAGCAGTTCTTC. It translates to CAPHQGGSHNEQFF.

CDR3 region: CASSSEQGAGNQPQHF. CDR3 bases: TGTGCCAGTAGTTCGGAACAGGGGGCCGGCAATCAGCCCCAGCATTTT. J is TRBJ1-5 and V is TRBV19, with TRBD1 matching 9 bases. The germline CDR1 and CDR2 sequences are LNHDA and SQIVND (reference sequence). CDR3 length: 16 amino acids. The J segment lost 2 bases and the V segment lost 5 bases, leaving 7 bases of the junction unmatched.

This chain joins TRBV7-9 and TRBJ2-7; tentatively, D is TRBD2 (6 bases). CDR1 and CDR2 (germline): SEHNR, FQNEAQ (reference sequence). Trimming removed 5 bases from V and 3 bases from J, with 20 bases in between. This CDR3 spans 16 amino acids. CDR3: CASSPSGGPGDYEQYF. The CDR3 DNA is TGTGCCAGCAGCCCCTCCGGGGGTCCCGGGGACTACGAGCAGTACTTC.

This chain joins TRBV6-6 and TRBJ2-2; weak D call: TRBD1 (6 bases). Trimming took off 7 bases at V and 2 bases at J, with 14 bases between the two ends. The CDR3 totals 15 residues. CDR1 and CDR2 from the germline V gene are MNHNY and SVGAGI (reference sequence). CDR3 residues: CASMSRTENTGELFF. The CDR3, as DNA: TGTGCCAGCATGTCCAGGACAGAAAACACCGGGGAGCTGTTTTTT.

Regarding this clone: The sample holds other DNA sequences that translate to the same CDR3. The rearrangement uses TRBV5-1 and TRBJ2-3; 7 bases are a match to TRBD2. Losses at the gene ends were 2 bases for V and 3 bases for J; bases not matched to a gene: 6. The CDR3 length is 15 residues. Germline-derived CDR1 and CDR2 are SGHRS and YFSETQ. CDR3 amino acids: CASSFGLADTDTQYF. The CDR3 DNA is TGCGCCAGCAGCTTTGGGCTAGCGGATACAGATACGCAGTATTTT.

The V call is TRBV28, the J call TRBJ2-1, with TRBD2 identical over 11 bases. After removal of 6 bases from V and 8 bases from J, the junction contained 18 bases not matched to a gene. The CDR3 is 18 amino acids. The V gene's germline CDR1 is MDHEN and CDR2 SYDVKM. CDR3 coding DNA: TGTGCCAGCAGGACATTTTGGACTAGCGGGTTTCAGGAGTATGAGCAGTTCTTC. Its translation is CASRTFWTSGFQEYEQFF.